The 14 T cell receptor beta chains in this list originate from one sample, sequenced in a study of blood T cell repertoires in COVID-19 (dated by TCRdb to about 2020). Preparation of the library involved the immunoSEQ multiplex PCR assay. The table comes from immuneACCESS by way of TCRdb, which keeps in-frame sequences with V and J called. Part of the clones is missing from these tables; in studies checked, under half for an unresolved V gene and the rest for unknown reasons. The sample table shows over 250,000 clones, and 65% to 90% are seen once. Roughly 13% of the sample goes to the ten largest clones. The specimen sequenced was peripheral blood. The receptors stem from a human donor in a cohort sampled during active COVID-19.

This sequence joins TRBV6-5 and TRBJ2-5, with 10 bases matching TRBD2. CDR1 and CDR2 from the germline V gene are MNHEY and SVGAGI. Germline trimming cut 6 bases from V and 1 base from J; bases unmatched to any gene: 5. The CDR3 loop spans 15 amino acids. CDR3 DNA: TGTGCCAGCAGCTCCGGACTAGCGGTCCAAGAGACCCAGTACTTC. Translating it yields CASSSGLAVQETQYF.

The chain carries TRBV5-1 and TRBJ1-2; D is unresolved. The CDR3 spans 14 residues. Per germline, CDR1 SGHRS and CDR2 YFSETQ. Trimming took off 0 bases at V and 5 bases at J, with 11 bases between the two ends. For the CDR3, the DNA is TGCGCCAGCAGCTTGGACAGAGATAGGTATGGCTACACCTTC. This translates into CASSLDRDRYGYTF.

The V and J genes are TRBV7-6 and TRBJ2-7, with TRBD1 as a possible D gene (5 bases). Trimming pared 2 bases from V and 6 bases from J, leaving 17 bases between. Germline V CDR1 and CDR2: SGHVS, FNYEAQ. This CDR3 spans 15 amino acids. CDR3 in DNA: TGTGCCAGCAGCTTACTCTCCAGGGCCGTAGGCGAGCAGTACTTC. This gives the protein CASSLLSRAVGEQYF.

The rearrangement joins TRBV7-3 to TRBJ2-7, with 7 bases that match TRBD2. The V gene end was trimmed by 2 bases and the J gene end by 5 bases; junction bases not matched to a gene: 9. Germline CDR1 and CDR2: SGHTA and FQGTGA. The CDR3 extends over 15 amino acids. Here the CDR3 DNA reads TGTGCCAGCAGCTTAGGCGGGGGAGGCGCTCACGAGCAGTACTTC. Its protein is CASSLGGGGAHEQYF.

This clone was observed many times. The chain carries TRBV9 and TRBJ1-2; 11 bases line up with TRBD1. Trimming cost V 3 bases and J 0 bases; bases outside gene matches: 7. This CDR3 is built from 17 residues. Germline V gene data show CDR1 as SGDLS and CDR2 as YYNGEE. This chain's CDR3 is CASSAGDRGFANYGYTF. In nucleotides, the CDR3 is TGTGCCAGCAGCGCAGGGGACAGGGGGTTTGCTAACTATGGCTACACCTTC.

This clone was counted between two and nine times. The V and J genes are TRBV2 and TRBJ1-6; no definite D call. This CDR3 has 15 amino acids. V gave up 4 bases and J gave up 5 bases, with 12 bases separating them. Germline V gene data show CDR1 as SNHLY and CDR2 as FYNNEI. The CDR3: CASSGSRLDNSPLHF. CDR3 bases: TGTGCCAGCAGTGGGTCCCGGTTAGATAATTCACCCCTCCACTTT.

V and J are TRBV21-1 and TRBJ1-4; the table calls TRBD1, which could not be checked here. TRBV21-1 is assigned pseudogene status. The CDR3 runs 14 residues. Here the CDR3 reads CASSGTGTNEKLFF. In nucleotides, the CDR3 is TGTGCCAGCAGCGGGACAGGGACTAATGAAAAACTGTTTTTT.

V gene TRBV30 combines with J gene TRBJ1-2; tentative D call: TRBD1 (5 bases). Trimming left V 5 bases short and J 6 bases short, with 10 bases between. The CDR3 loop spans 11 amino acids. CDR1 is GTSNPN, CDR2 SVGIG, per germline (reference sequence). CDR3 nucleotide sequence: TGTGCCTGGGGGGGGAGGGATGGCTACACCTTC. Protein product: CAWGGRDGYTF.

This rearrangement joins TRBV7-8 to TRBJ1-5; 8 nucleotides agree with TRBD1. Germline values: CDR1 SGHVS, CDR2 FQNEAQ. V gave up 0 bases and J gave up 5 bases; unmatched junction bases: 9. The CDR3 consists of 17 residues. CDR3 sequence (DNA): TGTGCCAGCAGCTTAGCGCACCGGACAGGGACCCATCAGCCCCAGCATTTT. Protein sequence: CASSLAHRTGTHQPQHF. Supplemented by reference TRBV7-8 and TRBJ1-5, the full variable domain reads GAGVSQSPRYKVAKRGQDVALRCDPISGHVSLFWYQQALGQGPEFLTYFQNEAQLDKSGLPSDRFFAERPEGSVSTLKIQRTQQEDSAVYLCASSLAHRTGTHQPQHFGDGTRLSIL.

CDR3 in amino acids: CASSLAGGFGDTQYF. CDR3 sequence (DNA): TGCGCCAGCAGCTTGGCGGGGGGATTTGGAGATACGCAGTATTTT. The genes are TRBV5-1 and TRBJ2-3; TRBD2 aligns across 7 bases. The CDR3 has 15 amino acids. In germline, CDR1 is SGHRS, CDR2 YFSETQ. V was pared by 0 bases and J by 5 bases, with 6 bases of the junction left unmatched.

V and J are TRBV6-5 and TRBJ2-3, with D hard to call. Germline assignment: CDR1 MNHEY and CDR2 SVGAGI. The length of the CDR3 is 14 residues. V gave up 8 bases and J gave up 4 bases, with 16 bases separating them. The CDR3 DNA is TGTGCCAGCGATGAGAATAGCAGCCCAGATACGCAGTATTTT. Its translation: CASDENSSPDTQYF.

This chain connects TRBV28 to TRBJ1-5; D is perhaps TRBD1 (6 bases). There are 19 residues in the CDR3. Trimming stripped 7 bases from V and 7 bases from J, with 32 bases between. The germline gives CDR1 MDHEN, CDR2 SYDVKM. The CDR3 sequence is CASKKDREDIWRMEQPQHF. CDR3 in DNA: TGTGCCAGCAAAAAGGACAGAGAGGATATTTGGCGGATGGAGCAGCCCCAGCATTTT. Together with reference TRBV28 and TRBJ1-5, the CDR3 gives the full variable domain: DVKVTQSSRYLVKRTGEKVFLECVQDMDHENMFWYRQDPGLGLRLIYFSYDVKMKEKGDIPEGYSVSREKKERFSLILESASTNQTSMYLCASKKDREDIWRMEQPQHFGDGTRLSIL.

The chain links TRBV21-1 to TRBJ2-1; the table's D gene call, TRBD1, was not cross checked with the DNA. TRBV21-1 is noted as a pseudogene. This CDR3 comprises 16 residues. The CDR3 bases are TGTGCCAGCAGCAAAAAGGGGGACCTCTCCTACAATGAGCAGTTCTTC. This sequence encodes CASSKKGDLSYNEQFF.

The CDR3 is CASSRKLASGRSYEQYF. In DNA, the CDR3 is TGTGCCAGCAGTCGCAAACTGGCTAGCGGGCGCTCCTACGAGCAGTACTTC. The gene calls are TRBV3-1 (or the pseudogene TRBV3-2) and TRBJ2-7; 8 bases match TRBD2. V dropped 6 bases and J dropped 0; count of bases not matched to a gene: 13. The CDR3 sequence is 17 residues long. Germline CDR1 reads LGHDT; CDR2 reads YNNKEL (reference sequence).